This T cell receptor (beta chain) was recorded in a study of blood T cell repertoires in COVID-19. Some clones are missing from TCRdb's copy, which holds only in-frame ones; the method was immunoSEQ multiplex PCR. The sample yields around 180,000 clones, roughly 85% seen once. This clone occurred once. Germline V lookup: CDR1 SGHAT, CDR2 FQNNGV. This CDR3 comprises 15 residues. V shed 1 base and J shed 7 bases, with 16 bases lying between them. This TCR derives from a woman in her 30s with acute or convalescent COVID-19. The chain links TRBV11-2 to TRBJ1-2; no definite D call. Sequences were obtained from peripheral blood. The CDR3 bases are TGTGCCAGCAGCTTAGGCGGGTTATTGGGCGCTGGCTACACCTTC. Amino acids: CASSLGGLLGAGYTF. The whole variable domain, filled in from reference TRBV11-2 and TRBJ1-2, reads EAGVAQSPRYKIIEKRQSVAFWCNPISGHATLYWYQQILGQGPKLLIQFQNNGVVDDSQLPKDRFSAERLKGVDSTLKIQPAKLEDSAVYLCASSLGGLLGAGYTFGSGTRLTVV.